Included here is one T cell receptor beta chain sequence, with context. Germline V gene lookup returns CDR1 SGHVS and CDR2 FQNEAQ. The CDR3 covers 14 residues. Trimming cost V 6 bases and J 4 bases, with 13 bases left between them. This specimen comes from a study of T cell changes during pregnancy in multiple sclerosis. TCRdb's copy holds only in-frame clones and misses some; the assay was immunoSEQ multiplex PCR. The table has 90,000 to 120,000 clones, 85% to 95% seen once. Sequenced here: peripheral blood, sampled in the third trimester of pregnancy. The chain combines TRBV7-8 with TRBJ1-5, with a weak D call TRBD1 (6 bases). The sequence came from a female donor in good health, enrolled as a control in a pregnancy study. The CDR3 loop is CASRVGQGNQPQHF. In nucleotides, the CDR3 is TGTGCCAGCAGGGTCGGGCAGGGGAATCAGCCCCAGCATTTT. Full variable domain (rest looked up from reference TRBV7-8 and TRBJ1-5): GAGVSQSPRYKVAKRGQDVALRCDPISGHVSLFWYQQALGQGPEFLTYFQNEAQLDKSGLPSDRFFAERPEGSVSTLKIQRTQQEDSAVYLCASRVGQGNQPQHFGDGTRLSIL.